The rows below give T cell receptor beta chains drawn from one sample of a study of a mutant IDH1 vaccine in newly diagnosed glioma. Their specific antigens are unknown. Produced via immunoSEQ multiplex PCR; TCRdb's table is partial and in-frame only. The table has approximately 62,000 clones, approximately 80% seen once. The input for sequencing was PBMCs, taken from a glioma patient whose treatment included an IDH1 peptide vaccine. The receptors derive from a man aged 30 to 39 with glioma. The CDR3 runs from the conserved cysteine through the conserved F or W. Each record gives: V gene, D gene, clone size, CDR3 length, J gene, CDR3 protein, CDR3 DNA. D genes are given only for firm matches. Clone size is not always given. Where it is, it says once, few, many or a class for expanded clones.

V gene: TRBV5-1; D gene: NA; clone size: few; CDR3 length: 11; J gene: TRBJ2-2; CDR3 protein: CASSLIGELFF; CDR3 DNA: TGCGCCAGCAGCTTGATCGGGGAGCTGTTTTTT
V gene: TRBV7-9; D gene: TRBD1; clone size: NA; CDR3 length: 15; J gene: TRBJ2-7; CDR3 protein: CASAPGLTGVYEQYF; CDR3 DNA: TGTGCCAGCGCGCCGGGGTTGACAGGGGTCTACGAGCAGTACTTC
V gene: TRBV28; D gene: NA; clone size: NA; CDR3 length: 15; J gene: TRBJ2-2; CDR3 protein: CASSSWDGNTGELFF; CDR3 DNA: TGTGCCAGCAGTTCCTGGGACGGAAACACCGGGGAGCTGTTTTTT
V gene: TRBV18; D gene: TRBD1; clone size: NA; CDR3 length: 15; J gene: TRBJ1-2; CDR3 protein: CASSPRTGGHYGYTF; CDR3 DNA: TGTGCCAGCTCACCGCGGACAGGGGGTCACTATGGCTACACCTTC
V gene: TRBV7-7; D gene: NA; clone size: few; CDR3 length: 14; J gene: TRBJ2-3; CDR3 protein: CASSLGRGTDTQYF; CDR3 DNA: TGTGCCAGCAGCTTAGGCAGGGGTACAGATACGCAGTATTTT
V gene: TRBV6-1; D gene: NA; clone size: NA; CDR3 length: 15; J gene: TRBJ1-6; CDR3 protein: CASSALVRTNSPLHF; CDR3 DNA: TGTGCCAGCAGCGCTCTTGTAAGGACGAATTCACCCCTCCACTTT
V gene: TRBV30; D gene: TRBD2; clone size: few; CDR3 length: 14; J gene: TRBJ2-5; CDR3 protein: CAWSGLAGGESQYF; CDR3 DNA: TGTGCCTGGAGTGGACTAGCGGGGGGGGAGTCCCAGTACTTC
V gene: TRBV7-9; D gene: TRBD1; clone size: NA; CDR3 length: 16; J gene: TRBJ2-5; CDR3 protein: CASSSRTGQGGETQYF; CDR3 DNA: TGTGCCAGCAGCTCTCGAACTGGACAGGGTGGAGAGACCCAGTACTTC
V gene: TRBV2; D gene: NA; clone size: NA; CDR3 length: 13; J gene: TRBJ1-2; CDR3 protein: CASSGSEGYGYTF; CDR3 DNA: TGTGCCAGCAGTGGGTCCGAGGGCTATGGCTACACCTTC
V gene: TRBV4-1; D gene: TRBD2; clone size: NA; CDR3 length: 15; J gene: TRBJ2-7; CDR3 protein: CASSQVGLAGDEQYF; CDR3 DNA: TGCGCCAGCAGCCAAGTGGGACTAGCGGGGGACGAGCAGTACTTC
V gene: TRBV18; D gene: NA; clone size: NA; CDR3 length: 17; J gene: TRBJ2-1; CDR3 protein: CASSPPSRRALYNEQFF; CDR3 DNA: TGTGCCAGCTCACCACCGTCTAGGCGAGCATTGTACAATGAGCAGTTCTTC
V gene: TRBV19; D gene: TRBD2; clone size: NA; CDR3 length: 13; J gene: TRBJ2-7; CDR3 protein: CASSRDGGYEQYF; CDR3 DNA: TGTGCCAGTAGTAGGGACGGGGGGTACGAGCAGTACTTC
V gene: TRBV14; D gene: NA; clone size: NA; CDR3 length: 16; J gene: TRBJ2-7; CDR3 protein: CASSQVGNSPSDEQYF; CDR3 DNA: TGTGCCAGCAGCCAAGTTGGGAATTCCCCTTCTGACGAGCAGTACTTC
V gene: TRBV7-6; D gene: NA; clone size: NA; CDR3 length: 16; J gene: TRBJ1-6; CDR3 protein: CASSLSPYSDGSPLHF; CDR3 DNA: TGTGCCAGCAGCTTATCCCCCTACTCAGACGGGTCACCCCTCCACTTT
V gene: TRBV30; D gene: NA; clone size: NA; CDR3 length: 15; J gene: TRBJ2-2; CDR3 protein: CAWSLGSGVTGELFF; CDR3 DNA: TGTGCCTGGAGTCTGGGGAGTGGGGTGACCGGGGAGCTGTTTTTT
V gene: TRBV4-1; D gene: NA; clone size: NA; CDR3 length: 17; J gene: TRBJ2-3; CDR3 protein: CASSPLRDSYGTDTQYF; CDR3 DNA: TGCGCCAGCAGCCCACTTCGAGACAGTTATGGGACAGATACGCAGTATTTT
V gene: TRBV6-1; D gene: NA; clone size: once; CDR3 length: 13; J gene: TRBJ2-5; CDR3 protein: CASTGYSQETQYF; CDR3 DNA: TGTGCCAGCACCGGCTACTCCCAAGAGACCCAGTACTTC
V gene: TRBV5-4; D gene: NA; clone size: NA; CDR3 length: 16; J gene: TRBJ1-2; CDR3 protein: CASSLGEILPRGGYTF; CDR3 DNA: TGTGCCAGCAGCTTGGGGGAGATCCTCCCCCGGGGAGGCTACACCTTC
V gene: TRBV6-1; D gene: NA; clone size: NA; CDR3 length: 15; J gene: TRBJ2-5; CDR3 protein: CASRARGARRETQYF; CDR3 DNA: TGTGCCAGCAGGGCCAGAGGAGCACGCCGAGAGACCCAGTACTTC
V gene: TRBV4-1; D gene: NA; clone size: NA; CDR3 length: 17; J gene: TRBJ2-1; CDR3 protein: CASSQERDTSSYNEQFF; CDR3 DNA: TGCGCCAGCAGCCAAGAAAGGGACACCAGCTCCTACAATGAGCAGTTCTTC
V gene: TRBV2; D gene: NA; clone size: NA; CDR3 length: 15; J gene: TRBJ1-6; CDR3 protein: CASISRTSGNSPLHF; CDR3 DNA: TGTGCCAGCATTAGTCGGACAAGCGGAAATTCACCCCTCCACTTT
V gene: TRBV5-6; D gene: TRBD1; clone size: once; CDR3 length: 16; J gene: TRBJ2-1; CDR3 protein: CASSYRRDRVNNEQFF; CDR3 DNA: TGTGCCAGCAGCTACCGCCGGGACAGGGTCAACAATGAGCAGTTCTTC
V gene: TRBV27; D gene: TRBD1; clone size: NA; CDR3 length: 16; J gene: TRBJ2-1; CDR3 protein: CASRSSGTGGFNEQFF; CDR3 DNA: TGTGCCAGCAGGTCCTCCGGGACAGGGGGCTTCAATGAGCAGTTCTTC
V gene: TRBV4-1; D gene: NA; clone size: NA; CDR3 length: 14; J gene: TRBJ2-2; CDR3 protein: CASSQAKGTGELFF; CDR3 DNA: TGCGCCAGCAGCCAAGCGAAAGGGACCGGGGAGCTGTTTTTT
V gene: TRBV16; D gene: NA; clone size: NA; CDR3 length: 13; J gene: TRBJ1-5; CDR3 protein: CASSQQENQPQHF; CDR3 DNA: TGTGCCAGCAGCCAACAGGAGAATCAGCCCCAGCATTTT
V gene: TRBV10-3; D gene: TRBD2; clone size: NA; CDR3 length: 18; J gene: TRBJ2-3; CDR3 protein: CAISDLAGWLSSTDTQYF; CDR3 DNA: TGTGCCATCAGTGACTTAGCGGGCTGGCTTTCTAGCACAGATACGCAGTATTTT
V gene: TRBV25-1; D gene: NA; clone size: NA; CDR3 length: 16; J gene: TRBJ2-2; CDR3 protein: CASSESGRDSTGELFF; CDR3 DNA: TGTGCCAGCAGTGAATCAGGAAGGGACTCCACCGGGGAGCTGTTTTTT
V gene: TRBV5-1; D gene: NA; clone size: NA; CDR3 length: 14; J gene: TRBJ2-5; CDR3 protein: CASRSRQDQETQYF; CDR3 DNA: TGCGCCAGCCGATCTCGACAGGATCAAGAGACCCAGTACTTC
V gene: TRBV18; D gene: TRBD1; clone size: NA; CDR3 length: 16; J gene: TRBJ2-6; CDR3 protein: CASSQGTGSGANVLTF; CDR3 DNA: TGTGCCAGCTCACAGGGGACAGGGTCTGGGGCCAACGTCCTGACTTTC
V gene: TRBV10-1; D gene: NA; clone size: NA; CDR3 length: 15; J gene: TRBJ1-3; CDR3 protein: CASSDGATSGNTIYF; CDR3 DNA: TGCGCCAGCAGTGACGGGGCCACCTCTGGAAACACCATATATTTT
V gene: TRBV7-8; D gene: NA; clone size: NA; CDR3 length: 13; J gene: TRBJ1-2; CDR3 protein: CASSLQGFDGYTF; CDR3 DNA: TGTGCCAGCAGCCTACAGGGCTTTGATGGCTACACCTTC
V gene: TRBV11-2; D gene: NA; clone size: NA; CDR3 length: 15; J gene: TRBJ2-5; CDR3 protein: CASSLVVPLRETQYF; CDR3 DNA: TGTGCCAGCAGCTTAGTTGTCCCCTTAAGGGAGACCCAGTACTTC
V gene: TRBV5-6; D gene: TRBD2; clone size: once; CDR3 length: 15; J gene: TRBJ2-3; CDR3 protein: CASSLALAGRDTQYF; CDR3 DNA: TGTGCCAGCAGCTTGGCCCTAGCGGGGAGAGATACGCAGTATTTT
V gene: TRBV7-9; D gene: TRBD1; clone size: NA; CDR3 length: 17; J gene: TRBJ1-4; CDR3 protein: CASSHGTGLSVNEKLFF; CDR3 DNA: TGTGCCAGCAGTCATGGGACAGGGTTAAGTGTAAATGAAAAACTGTTTTTT
V gene: TRBV19; D gene: TRBD2; clone size: NA; CDR3 length: 11; J gene: TRBJ2-1; CDR3 protein: CASSMGLTQFF; CDR3 DNA: TGTGCCAGTAGTATGGGACTAACTCAGTTCTTC
V gene: TRBV5-5; D gene: NA; clone size: NA; CDR3 length: 13; J gene: TRBJ2-7; CDR3 protein: CASSFSSSYEQYF; CDR3 DNA: TGTGCCAGCAGCTTTTCTAGCTCCTACGAGCAGTACTTC
V gene: TRBV10-3; D gene: NA; clone size: NA; CDR3 length: 14; J gene: TRBJ1-1; CDR3 protein: CAISFTGQNTEAFF; CDR3 DNA: TGTGCCATCAGTTTCACAGGGCAGAACACTGAAGCTTTCTTT
V gene: TRBV5-4; D gene: NA; clone size: few; CDR3 length: 17; J gene: TRBJ1-1; CDR3 protein: CASSFSSTGNMNTEAFF; CDR3 DNA: TGTGCCAGCAGCTTCTCCAGTACAGGGAACATGAACACTGAAGCTTTCTTT
V gene: TRBV6-6; D gene: TRBD1; clone size: NA; CDR3 length: 14; J gene: TRBJ1-3; CDR3 protein: CASIRTGVGNTIYF; CDR3 DNA: TGTGCCAGCATTCGGACAGGGGTTGGAAACACCATATATTTT
V gene: TRBV28; D gene: NA; clone size: NA; CDR3 length: 15; J gene: TRBJ2-5; CDR3 protein: CASSPTTPTVETQYF; CDR3 DNA: TGTGCCAGCAGTCCCACGACACCGACCGTAGAGACCCAGTACTTC
V gene: TRBV4-1; D gene: NA; clone size: NA; CDR3 length: 13; J gene: TRBJ1-2; CDR3 protein: CASWEKLQGGYTF; CDR3 DNA: TGCGCCAGCTGGGAGAAACTACAGGGTGGCTACACCTTC
V gene: TRBV7-9; D gene: NA; clone size: NA; CDR3 length: 14; J gene: TRBJ1-2; CDR3 protein: CASSLPSGIYGYTF; CDR3 DNA: TGTGCCAGCAGCTTACCATCAGGGATATACGGCTACACCTTC
V gene: TRBV29-1; D gene: NA; clone size: NA; CDR3 length: 15; J gene: TRBJ1-5; CDR3 protein: CSVEVEGIGGQPQHF; CDR3 DNA: TGCAGCGTTGAGGTGGAGGGGATCGGTGGTCAGCCCCAGCATTTT
V gene: TRBV4-2; D gene: TRBD2; clone size: NA; CDR3 length: 17; J gene: TRBJ2-2; CDR3 protein: CASSPLSGGTGTGELFF; CDR3 DNA: TGTGCCAGCAGCCCCCTTAGCGGGGGGACGGGCACCGGGGAGCTGTTTTTT
V gene: TRBV4-1; D gene: NA; clone size: NA; CDR3 length: 16; J gene: TRBJ2-1; CDR3 protein: CASSQGRQSSYNEQFF; CDR3 DNA: TGCGCCAGCAGCCAAGGGAGGCAATCATCCTACAATGAGCAGTTCTTC
V gene: TRBV5-1; D gene: NA; clone size: NA; CDR3 length: 17; J gene: TRBJ2-4; CDR3 protein: CASSQPLRGLAKNIQYF; CDR3 DNA: TGCGCCAGCAGCCAACCCTTAAGAGGTCTAGCCAAAAACATTCAGTACTTC